This T cell receptor (beta chain) was sequenced for a study of T cells in tuberculosis. Sorting used thawed, overnight-rested PBMC stained with anti-CD3, a viability dye and GMM-loaded CD1B tetramer. CD1B tetramers were loaded with Rhodococcus equi-derived C32 glucose monomycolate. From each donor, around 100,000 tetramer-negative cells were sorted. The germline CDR1 and CDR2 sequences are LNHDA and SQIVND (reference sequence). The CDR3 spans 15 residues. V shed 4 bases and J 2 bases; nucleotides not matched to a gene: 4. Measured with immunoSEQ multiplex PCR; TCRdb has only the in-frame clones, and not every one. Of 55,000 to 65,000 clones listed, 65% to 90% were seen once; the top ten hold around 13%.

Sample: CD1b-GMM tetramer-negative cells sorted from PBMCs. This receptor was identified in an adult woman with latent tuberculosis. The V call is TRBV19, the J call TRBJ2-1; TRBD2 matches at 8 bases. CDR3 amino acids: CASSRGSGTYNEQFF. The DNA for the CDR3 is TGTGCCAGTAGTAGGGGTAGCGGGACCTACAATGAGCAGTTCTTC.